In its sample, the clone carrying this T cell receptor beta chain was seen many times. The data were taken from a study of neurological immune-mediated disorders. TCRdb reprocessed the 5' RACE reads via MiXCR and lists one record per CDR3 protein. The sample includes tens of thousands of distinct CDR3 sequences, 10% of them seen just once. Germline CDR1 is MNHEY and CDR2 is SMNVEV (reference sequence). V was pared by 5 bases and J by 6 bases, with 12 bases of the junction left unmatched. There are 15 residues in the CDR3. Input material: PBMCs. The clonotype comes from a man between 35 and 55 years old in good health. This sequence joins TRBV27 and TRBJ1-1; 7 bases line up with TRBD1. CDR3 coding DNA: TGTGCCAGCAGTCCCCAGGGGGACTTGGGACCTGAAGCTTTCTTT. It codes for CASSPQGDLGPEAFF.